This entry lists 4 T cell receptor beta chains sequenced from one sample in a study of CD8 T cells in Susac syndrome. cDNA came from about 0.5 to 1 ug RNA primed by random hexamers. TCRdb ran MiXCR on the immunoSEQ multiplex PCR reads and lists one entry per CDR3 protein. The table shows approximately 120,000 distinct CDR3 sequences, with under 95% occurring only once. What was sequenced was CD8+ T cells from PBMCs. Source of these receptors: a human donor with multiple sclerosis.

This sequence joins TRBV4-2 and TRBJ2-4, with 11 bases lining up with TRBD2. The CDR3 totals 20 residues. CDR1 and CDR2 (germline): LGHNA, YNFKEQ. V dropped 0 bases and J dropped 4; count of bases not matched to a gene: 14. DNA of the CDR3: TGTGCCAGCAGCCAAGATCCGTACGTGGGGACTAGCGGACTAAAAAACATTCAGTACTTC. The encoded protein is CASSQDPYVGTSGLKNIQYF.

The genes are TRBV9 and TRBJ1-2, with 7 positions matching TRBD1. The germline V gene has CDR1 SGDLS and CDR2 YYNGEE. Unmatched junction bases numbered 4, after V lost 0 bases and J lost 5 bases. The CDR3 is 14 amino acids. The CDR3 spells CASSVGDSLYGYTF. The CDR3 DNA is TGTGCCAGCAGCGTAGGGGACAGCCTATATGGCTACACCTTC.

The CDR3 DNA follows: TGTGCCAGTAGTATCGGGACCCTAGCCAAAAACATTCAGTACTTC. Protein product: CASSIGTLAKNIQYF. V is TRBV19 and J is TRBJ2-4; the D call may be TRBD1 or TRBD2 (5 bases each). Germline V gene sequence: CDR1 LNHDA, CDR2 SQIVND (reference sequence). The CDR3 loop spans 15 amino acids. V lost 3 bases, J lost 0 bases, and 9 bases lay in between.

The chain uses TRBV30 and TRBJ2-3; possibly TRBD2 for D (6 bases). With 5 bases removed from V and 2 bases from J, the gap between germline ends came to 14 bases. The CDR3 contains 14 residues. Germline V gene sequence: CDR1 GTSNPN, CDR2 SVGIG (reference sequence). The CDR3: CAWAGTSNTDTQYF. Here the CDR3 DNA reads TGTGCCTGGGCGGGGACTTCAAACACAGATACGCAGTATTTT.